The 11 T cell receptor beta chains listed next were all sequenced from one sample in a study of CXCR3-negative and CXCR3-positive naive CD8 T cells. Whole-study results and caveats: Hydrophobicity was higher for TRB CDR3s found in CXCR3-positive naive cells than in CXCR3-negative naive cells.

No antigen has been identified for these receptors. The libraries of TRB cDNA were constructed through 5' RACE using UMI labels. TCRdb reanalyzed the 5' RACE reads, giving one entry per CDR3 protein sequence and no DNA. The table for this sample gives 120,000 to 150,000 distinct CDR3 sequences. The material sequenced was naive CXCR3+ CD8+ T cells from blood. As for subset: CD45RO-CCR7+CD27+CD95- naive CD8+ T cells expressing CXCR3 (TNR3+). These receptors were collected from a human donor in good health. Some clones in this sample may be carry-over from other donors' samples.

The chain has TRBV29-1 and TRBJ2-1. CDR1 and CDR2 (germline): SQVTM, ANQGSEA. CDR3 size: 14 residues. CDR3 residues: CSVEGRGLYNEQFF.

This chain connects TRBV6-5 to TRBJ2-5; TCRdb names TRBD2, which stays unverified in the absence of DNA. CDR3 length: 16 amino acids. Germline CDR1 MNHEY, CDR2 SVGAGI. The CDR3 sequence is CASSPSGVMGQETQYF.

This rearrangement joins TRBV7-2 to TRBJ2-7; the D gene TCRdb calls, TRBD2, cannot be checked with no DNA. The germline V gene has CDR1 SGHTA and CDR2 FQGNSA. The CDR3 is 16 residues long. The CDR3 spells CASSLGTGAGFYEQYF.

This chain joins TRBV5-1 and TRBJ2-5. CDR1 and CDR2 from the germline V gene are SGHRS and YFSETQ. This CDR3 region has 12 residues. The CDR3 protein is CASSDTWETQYF.

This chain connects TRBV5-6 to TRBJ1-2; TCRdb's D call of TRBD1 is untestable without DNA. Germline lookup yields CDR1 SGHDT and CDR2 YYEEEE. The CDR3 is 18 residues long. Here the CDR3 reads CASSLVSPDRGLNYGYTF.

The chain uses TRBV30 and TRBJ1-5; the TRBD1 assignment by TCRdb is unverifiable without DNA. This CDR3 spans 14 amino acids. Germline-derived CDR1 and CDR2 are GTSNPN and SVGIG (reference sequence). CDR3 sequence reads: CAWSLGGDNQPQHF.

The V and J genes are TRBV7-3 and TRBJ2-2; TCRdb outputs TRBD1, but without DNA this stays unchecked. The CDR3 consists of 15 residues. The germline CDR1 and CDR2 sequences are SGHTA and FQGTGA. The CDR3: CASSLGGGNTGELFF.

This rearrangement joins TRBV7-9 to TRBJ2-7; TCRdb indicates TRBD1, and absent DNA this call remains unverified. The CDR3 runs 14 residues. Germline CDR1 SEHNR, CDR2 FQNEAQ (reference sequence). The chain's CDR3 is CASSFRQGAYEQYF.

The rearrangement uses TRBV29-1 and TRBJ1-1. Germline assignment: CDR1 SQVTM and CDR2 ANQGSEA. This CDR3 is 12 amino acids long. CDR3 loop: CSVRPGGTEAFF. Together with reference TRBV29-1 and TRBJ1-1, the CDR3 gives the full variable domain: SAVISQKPSRDICQRGTSLTIQCQVDSQVTMMFWYRQQPGQSLTLIATANQGSEATYESGFVIDKFPISRPNLTFSTLTVSNMSPEDSSIYLCSVRPGGTEAFFGQGTRLTVV.

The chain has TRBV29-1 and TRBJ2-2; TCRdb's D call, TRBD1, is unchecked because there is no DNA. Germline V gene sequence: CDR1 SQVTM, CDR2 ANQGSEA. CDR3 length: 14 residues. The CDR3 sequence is CSVQMGTSTGELFF.

CDR3 protein: CSVYGRGVNEQFF. The genes are TRBV29-1 and TRBJ2-1; lacking DNA, the TRBD2 call made by TCRdb goes unchecked. This CDR3 region has 13 residues. Germline CDR1 is SQVTM and CDR2 is ANQGSEA.